This T cell receptor beta chain was identified in a study of technical replicates of blood from a few donors. The V gene's germline CDR1 is MDHEN and CDR2 SYDVKM. The CDR3 is made up of 15 amino acids. The junction had 6 bases not matched to a gene; V was cut back by 5 bases and J by 3 bases. Method: immunoSEQ multiplex PCR; TCRdb's copy keeps in-frame clones and lacks some. This table holds about 75,000 clones, nearly 98% found once. The source is a human donor in good health. The rearrangement uses TRBV28 and TRBJ2-3, with TRBD1 identical over 9 bases. Sequencing input: T cells isolated from PBMCs. CDR3 in amino acids: CASSLPGQGTDTQYF. The DNA for the CDR3 is TGTGCCAGCAGTCTCCCGGGACAGGGAACAGATACGCAGTATTTT. The whole variable domain, filled in from reference TRBV28 and TRBJ2-3, reads DVKVTQSSRYLVKRTGEKVFLECVQDMDHENMFWYRQDPGLGLRLIYFSYDVKMKEKGDIPEGYSVSREKKERFSLILESASTNQTSMYLCASSLPGQGTDTQYFGPGTRLTVL.